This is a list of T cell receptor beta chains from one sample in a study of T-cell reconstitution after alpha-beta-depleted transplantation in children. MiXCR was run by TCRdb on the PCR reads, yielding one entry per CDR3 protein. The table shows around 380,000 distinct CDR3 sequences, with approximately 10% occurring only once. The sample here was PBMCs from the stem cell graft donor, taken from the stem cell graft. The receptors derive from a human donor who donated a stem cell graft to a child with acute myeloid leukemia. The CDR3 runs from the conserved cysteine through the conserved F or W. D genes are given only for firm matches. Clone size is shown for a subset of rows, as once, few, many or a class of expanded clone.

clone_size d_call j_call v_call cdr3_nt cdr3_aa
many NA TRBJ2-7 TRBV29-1 TGCAGCGTTGGTATCACCCCCTACGAGCAGTACTTC CSVGITPYEQYF
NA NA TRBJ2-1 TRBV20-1 TGCAGTGCTTACCAAGGACCCGCCGGGGAGCAGTTCTTC CSAYQGPAGEQFF
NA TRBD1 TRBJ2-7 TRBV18 TGTGCCAGCTCACAAAAAACAGGGGCTAAGGTCGAGCAGTACTTC CASSQKTGAKVEQYF
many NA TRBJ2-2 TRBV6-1 TGTGCCAGCAGGCCCGGGAGTCTTACCGGGGAGCTGTTTTTT CASRPGSLTGELFF
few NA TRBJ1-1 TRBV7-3 TGTGCCAGCAGCCCGTGGGGAGGCACTGAAGCTTTCTTT CASSPWGGTEAFF
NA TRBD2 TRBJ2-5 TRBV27 TGTGCCAGCAGTTTCCAGCGGGGGGGGGAGACCCAGTACTTC CASSFQRGGETQYF
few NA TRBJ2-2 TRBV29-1 TGCAGCGCCGAAGCACTTGGCTTCGGGGAGCTGTTTTTT CSAEALGFGELFF
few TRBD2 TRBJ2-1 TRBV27 TGTGCCAGCAGGGAGGGGCGGCTAGCGGGAGGGCCATCCCTCAATGAGCAGTTCTTC CASREGRLAGGPSLNEQFF
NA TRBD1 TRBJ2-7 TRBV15 TGTGCCACCACCGAAACGGGACAGGGGGCCTACGAGCAGTACTTC CATTETGQGAYEQYF
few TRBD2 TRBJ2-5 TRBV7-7 TGTGCTAGCAGCGAATCCGGGACTAGCGGAGAGACCCAGTACTTC CASSESGTSGETQYF
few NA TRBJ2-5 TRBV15 TGTGCCACCAGCATTGGACGGATAGGGGAGACCCAGTACTTC CATSIGRIGETQYF
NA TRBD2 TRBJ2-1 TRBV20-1 TGCAGTGGGTTTGGAAATAGCGGGAGAGGTAATGAGCAGTTCTTC CSGFGNSGRGNEQFF
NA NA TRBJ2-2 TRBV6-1 TGTGCCAGCAGTGGCGGGCCTCTCACCGGGGAGCTGTTTTTT CASSGGPLTGELFF
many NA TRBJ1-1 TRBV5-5 TGTGCCAGCAGCACCCCCCGGGGAGGGGCCACTGAAGCTTTCTTT CASSTPRGGATEAFF
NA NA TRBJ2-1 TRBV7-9 TGTGCCAGCAGCTTCCGAGCAGGTAACAATGAGCAGTTCTTC CASSFRAGNNEQFF
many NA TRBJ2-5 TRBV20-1 TGCAGTGCTGGACAGACACAAGAGACCCAGTACTTC CSAGQTQETQYF
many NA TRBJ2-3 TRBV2 TGTGCCAGCAGGCGTACTATAGGGACCACGGCAGATACGCAGTATTTT CASRRTIGTTADTQYF
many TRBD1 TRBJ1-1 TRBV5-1 TGCGCCAGCAGCTCCACCCACGGGACAGGAATGAACACTGAAGCTTTCTTT CASSSTHGTGMNTEAFF
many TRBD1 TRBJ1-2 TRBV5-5 TGTGCCAGCAGCTGGGACAGCCGGCAGATTTATGGCTACACCTTC CASSWDSRQIYGYTF
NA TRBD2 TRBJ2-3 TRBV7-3 TGTGCCAGCAGCCCTAGCGGGAGAGGCACAGATACGCAGTATTTT CASSPSGRGTDTQYF
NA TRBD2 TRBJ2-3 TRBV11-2 TGTGCCAGCAGCTTAGTCTGGTCTAGCGGGAGCGCAGATACGCAGTATTTT CASSLVWSSGSADTQYF
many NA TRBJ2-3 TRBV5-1 TGCGCCAGCAGCAGTGGTCTACCCAGCACAGATACGCAGTATTTT CASSSGLPSTDTQYF
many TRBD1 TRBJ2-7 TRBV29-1 TGCAGCGGGGGGGCCGGGACAGGAGGCGAGCAGTACTTC CSGGAGTGGEQYF
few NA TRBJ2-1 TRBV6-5 TGTGCCAGCAGTTACTCGTACAGGTCGGCCTACAATGAGCAGTTCTTC CASSYSYRSAYNEQFF
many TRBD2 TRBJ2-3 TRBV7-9 TGTGCCAGCAGCCGCGTTCTAGCGGGGGTAACAGATACGCAGTATTTT CASSRVLAGVTDTQYF
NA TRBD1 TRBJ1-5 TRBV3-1 TGTGCCAGCAGCGCCAGGGGGGATTATCAGCCCCAGCATTTT CASSARGDYQPQHF
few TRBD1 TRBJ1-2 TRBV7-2 TGTGCCAGCAGCCTAATGAATGGACAGGGAGGGGACTATGGCTACACCTTC CASSLMNGQGGDYGYTF
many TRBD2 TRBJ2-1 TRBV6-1 TGTGCCAGCAGTGAATTCGGCGGGAGGAAGAGGACCTACAATGAGCAGTTCTTC CASSEFGGRKRTYNEQFF
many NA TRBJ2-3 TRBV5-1 TGCGCCAGCGCAGAGCTCGGAAGAGATACGCAGTATTTT CASAELGRDTQYF
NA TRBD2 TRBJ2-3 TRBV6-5 TGTGCCAGCAGTTACGCTAGCGGTGGTACAGATACGCAGTATTTT CASSYASGGTDTQYF
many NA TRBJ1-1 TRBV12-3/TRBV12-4 TGTGCCAGCAGTTTAGCTCGACCCGACACTGAAGCTTTCTTT CASSLARPDTEAFF
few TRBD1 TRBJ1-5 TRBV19 TGTGCCAGTAGCCAGAGACAGGGCCCAGGAGCCCAGCATTTT CASSQRQGPGAQHF
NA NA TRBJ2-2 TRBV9 TGTGCCAGCAGCGGTGGGGGCCTTCCCGGGGAGCTGTTTTTT CASSGGGLPGELFF
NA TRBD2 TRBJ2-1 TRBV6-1 TGTGCCAGCAGTAAAAGCGGGGCTTCCTACAATGAGCAGTTCTTC CASSKSGASYNEQFF
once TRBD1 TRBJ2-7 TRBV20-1 TGCAGTGCTCGGACGGACAGGAATACCTACGGGCAGTACTTC CSARTDRNTYGQYF
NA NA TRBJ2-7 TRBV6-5 TGTGCCAGCAGTTACGGCGGACTCAGCACCTACGAGCAGTACTTC CASSYGGLSTYEQYF
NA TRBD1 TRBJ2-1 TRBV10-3 TGTGCCACCCGGGACAGGGATGACAATGAGCAGTTCTTC CATRDRDDNEQFF
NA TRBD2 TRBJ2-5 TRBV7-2 TGTGCCAGCAGCCCCCCGGGACTAGCGGGGGGTGAGACCCAGTACTTC CASSPPGLAGGETQYF
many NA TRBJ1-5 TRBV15 TGTGCCACCAGCAGAGAACAGGGTACTACAAGCCAGCCCCAGCATTTT CATSREQGTTSQPQHF
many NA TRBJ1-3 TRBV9 TGTGCCAGCAGCAGGGGCTCTGGAAACACCATATATTTT CASSRGSGNTIYF
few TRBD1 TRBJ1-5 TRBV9 TGTGCCAGCAGCGTTGGGACAGGGGATCAGCCCCAGCATTTT CASSVGTGDQPQHF
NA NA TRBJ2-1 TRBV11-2 TGTGCCAGCAGCTTAAGGGACACGCATTGGGGGGTTAACAATGAGCAGTTCTTC CASSLRDTHWGVNNEQFF
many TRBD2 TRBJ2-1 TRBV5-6 TGTGCCAGCAGCTTGAGTACTAGCGGGGGCAATGAGCAGTTCTTC CASSLSTSGGNEQFF
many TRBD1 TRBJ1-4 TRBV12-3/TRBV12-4 TGTGCCAGCAGTTTTTGGACAGGGGGTGAAAAACTGTTTTTT CASSFWTGGEKLFF
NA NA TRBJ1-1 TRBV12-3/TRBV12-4 TGTGCCAGCAGTCCCCAGGGGCGGAACACTGAAGCTTTCTTT CASSPQGRNTEAFF
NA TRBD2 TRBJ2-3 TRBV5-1 TGCGCCAGCAGCTTGACACGCGGGAGGGCCCCGCCAGATACGCAGTATTTT CASSLTRGRAPPDTQYF
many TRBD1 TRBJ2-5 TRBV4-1 TGCGCCAGCAGCCAGGTGGACAGGGGAGAGACCCAGTACTTC CASSQVDRGETQYF
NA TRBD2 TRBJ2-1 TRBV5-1 TGCGCCAGCAGCTTGGGATCTCGAGCGGGGGATGAGCAGTTCTTC CASSLGSRAGDEQFF
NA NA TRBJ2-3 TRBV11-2 TGTGCCAGCAGCCGGATGAGAAAAGGGGGTCTAGTTCGCACAGATACGCAGTATTTT CASSRMRKGGLVRTDTQYF
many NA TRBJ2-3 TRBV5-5 TGTGCCAGCAGCTCCCTGGGCGGAGGCACAGATACGCAGTATTTT CASSSLGGGTDTQYF
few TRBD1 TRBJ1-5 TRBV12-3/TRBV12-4 TGTGCCAGCAGTTTAAAGGGGACAGGGTCACATCAGCCCCAGCATTTT CASSLKGTGSHQPQHF
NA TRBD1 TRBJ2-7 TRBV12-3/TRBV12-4 TGTGCCAGCAGTTTTGGATCCGGGACAGGGGGCTACGAGCAGTACTTC CASSFGSGTGGYEQYF
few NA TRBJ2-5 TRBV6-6 TGTGCCAGCAACCGCGACGGGAAAGAGACCCAGTACTTC CASNRDGKETQYF
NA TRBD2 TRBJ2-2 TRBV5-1 TGCGCCAGCGCGACTAGCGGGATGCCGGGGGAGCTGTTTTTT CASATSGMPGELFF
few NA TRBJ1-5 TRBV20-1 TGCAGTGCTAGAGATGGTGGTTCCCGTTGGCCCCAGCATTTT CSARDGGSRWPQHF
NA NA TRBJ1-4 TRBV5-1 TGCGCCAGCAGCCTGGACAGCACTAATGAAAAACTGTTTTTT CASSLDSTNEKLFF
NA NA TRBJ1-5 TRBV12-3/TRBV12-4 TGTGCCAGCCGTTCCCTTGTTCAGCCCCAGCATTTT CASRSLVQPQHF
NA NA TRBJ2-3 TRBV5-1 TGCGCCAGCAGCTTGGCGCCAGAGAGCACAGATACGCAGTATTTT CASSLAPESTDTQYF
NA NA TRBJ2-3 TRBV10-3 TGTGCCATCAGTGAGTACACAGTCACAGATACGCAGTATTTT CAISEYTVTDTQYF